A selection of T cell receptor beta chains follows, all from one sample in a study of shared clonotypes between healthy human individuals. Assay used: immunoSEQ multiplex PCR; TCRdb lists only in-frame clones, some missing. The sample contains about 490,000 clones, around 79% of which appear only once. Sequenced material: PBMCs. The receptors come from a woman between 40 and 50 years old in good health. Some clones in this sample may be carry-over from other donors' samples. Each CDR3 is given with its conserved first and last residue. D genes are given only for firm matches. Clone size is shown for a subset of rows, as once, few, many or a class of expanded clone.

>many|TRBV27|15|-|TRBJ1-5
CASSPLGVLSQPQHF
TGTGCCAGCAGCCCACTCGGGGTATTGTCCCAGCCCCAGCATTTT
>-|TRBV10-2|11|TRBD2|TRBJ2-7
CATSAGGEQYF
TGCGCCACCTCGGCGGGGGGCGAGCAGTACTTC
>-|TRBV5-1|14|-|TRBJ1-4
CASSLGGPGEKLFF
TGCGCCAGCAGCTTGGGGGGGCCGGGGGAAAAACTGTTTTTT
>-|TRBV10-3|14|TRBD1|TRBJ1-2
CAISELGQGYGYTF
TGTGCCATCAGTGAGCTGGGACAGGGCTATGGCTACACCTTC
>-|TRBV5-1|12|-|TRBJ2-2
CASTSGTGELFF
TGCGCCAGCACCTCGGGGACCGGGGAGCTGTTTTTT
>-|TRBV7-8|17|TRBD2|TRBJ2-2
CASSLTGLVEYTGELFF
TGTGCCAGCAGCTTAACGGGACTAGTTGAGTACACCGGGGAGCTGTTTTTT
>-|TRBV7-3|15|-|TRBJ2-2
CASSPGRDLSGELFF
TGTGCCAGCAGCCCGGGACGGGACCTTTCCGGGGAGCTGTTTTTT
>-|TRBV5-1|14|-|TRBJ2-1
CASSEGGSYNEQFF
TGCGCCAGCAGCGAGGGAGGTTCTTACAATGAGCAGTTCTTC
>few|TRBV2|14|-|TRBJ1-1
CASSVRGVNTEAFF
TGTGCCAGCAGTGTTAGGGGCGTGAACACTGAAGCTTTCTTT
>few|TRBV5-4|13|-|TRBJ2-7
CASRIGGSYEQYF
TGTGCCAGCAGAATCGGGGGTAGCTACGAGCAGTACTTC
>-|TRBV30|11|-|TRBJ1-3
CAWRPRNTIYF
TGTGCCTGGAGGCCGAGAAACACCATATATTTT
>-|TRBV7-3|14|-|TRBJ2-7
CASSFTAVSYEQYF
TGTGCCAGCAGCTTCACAGCGGTCTCCTACGAGCAGTACTTC
>-|TRBV19|15|TRBD1|TRBJ1-4
CASSTITGVREKLFF
TGTGCCAGTAGTACGATAACAGGGGTTCGTGAAAAACTGTTTTTT
>many|TRBV15|16|-|TRBJ2-1
CATSSRKTVNNDEQFF
TGTGCCACCAGCAGCAGGAAGACGGTAAATAACGATGAGCAGTTCTTC
>-|TRBV10-3|18|-|TRBJ2-2
CAVSEHRQGRLSAGELSF
TGTGCCGTCAGTGAGCACCGGCAGGGGCGTCTTAGCGCCGGGGAGCTGTCTTTT
>-|TRBV5-1|14|-|TRBJ2-5
CASAGNGGPETQYF
TGCGCCAGCGCAGGTAACGGGGGTCCGGAGACCCAGTACTTC